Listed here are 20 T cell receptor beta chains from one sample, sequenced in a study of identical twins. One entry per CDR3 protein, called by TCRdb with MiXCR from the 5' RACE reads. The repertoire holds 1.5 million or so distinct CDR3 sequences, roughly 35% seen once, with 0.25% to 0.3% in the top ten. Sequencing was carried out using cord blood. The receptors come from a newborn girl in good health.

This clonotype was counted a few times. Here the CDR3 reads CASSPGSGGEKLFF. The CDR3 DNA reads as TGTGCCAGCAGCCCCGGGTCTGGGGGTGAAAAACTGTTTTTT. V usage is TRBV6-5 and J usage is TRBJ1-4, with D perhaps TRBD1 (5 bases). The CDR3 consists of 14 residues. With 6 bases removed from V and 7 bases from J, the gap between germline ends came to 15 bases. Germline assignment: CDR1 MNHEY and CDR2 SVGAGI.

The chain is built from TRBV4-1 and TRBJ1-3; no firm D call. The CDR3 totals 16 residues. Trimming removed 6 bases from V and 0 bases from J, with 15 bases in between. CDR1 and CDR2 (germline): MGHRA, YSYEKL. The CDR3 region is CASRSGRLSSGNTIYF. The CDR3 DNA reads TGCGCCAGCAGGAGCGGACGGCTAAGCTCTGGAAACACCATATATTTT.

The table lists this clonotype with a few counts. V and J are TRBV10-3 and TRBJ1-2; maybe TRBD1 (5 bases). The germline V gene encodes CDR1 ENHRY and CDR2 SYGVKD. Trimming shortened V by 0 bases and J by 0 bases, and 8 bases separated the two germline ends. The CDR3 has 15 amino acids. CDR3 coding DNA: TGTGCCATCAGTGAGTCGAAGGGGACTAACTATGGCTACACCTTC. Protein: CAISESKGTNYGYTF.

DNA for the CDR3: TGTGCCAGCACCGATCGGGACAGAATGGAGACCCAGTACTTC. Protein: CASTDRDRMETQYF. V and J are TRBV7-2 and TRBJ2-5; 7 positions match TRBD1. This CDR3 is 14 amino acids long. CDR1 is SGHTA, CDR2 FQGNSA, per germline. V trimming: 7 bases; J trimming: 5 bases; junction bases outside the gene matches: 10.

The CDR3 reads CASSLAWRTSGTDTQYF. The CDR3 region has the DNA TGTGCCAGCAGCTTAGCCTGGCGGACTAGCGGGACAGATACGCAGTATTTT. The chain combines TRBV11-2 with TRBJ2-3, with 11 bases lining up with TRBD2. Germline V lookup: CDR1 SGHAT, CDR2 FQNNGV. This CDR3 comprises 17 residues. The trim removed 1 base at V and 3 bases at J, leaving 6 bases unmatched.

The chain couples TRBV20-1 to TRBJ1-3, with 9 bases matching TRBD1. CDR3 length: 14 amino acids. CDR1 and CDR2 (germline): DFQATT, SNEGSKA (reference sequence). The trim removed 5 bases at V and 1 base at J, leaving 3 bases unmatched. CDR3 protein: CSAADRGSGNTIYF. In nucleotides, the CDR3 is TGCAGTGCTGCTGACAGGGGGTCTGGAAACACCATATATTTT.

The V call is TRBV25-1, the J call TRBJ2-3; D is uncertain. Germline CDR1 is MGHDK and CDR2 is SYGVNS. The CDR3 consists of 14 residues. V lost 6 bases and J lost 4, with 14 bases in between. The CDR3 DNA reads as TGTGCCAGCAGCGCACAAGGCGGATCAGATACGCAGTATTTT. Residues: CASSAQGGSDTQYF.

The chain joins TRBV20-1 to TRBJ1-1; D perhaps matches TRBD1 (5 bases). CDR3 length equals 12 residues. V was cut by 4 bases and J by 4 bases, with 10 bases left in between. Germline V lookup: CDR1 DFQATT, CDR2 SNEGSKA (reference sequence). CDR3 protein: CSATGWSTEAFF. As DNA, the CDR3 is TGCAGTGCTACAGGGTGGAGCACTGAAGCTTTCTTT.

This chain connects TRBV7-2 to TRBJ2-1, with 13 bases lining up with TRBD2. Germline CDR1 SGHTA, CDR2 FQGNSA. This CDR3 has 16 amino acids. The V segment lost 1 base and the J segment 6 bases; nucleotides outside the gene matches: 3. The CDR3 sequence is CASSLDGTSGTNEQFF. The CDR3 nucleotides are TGTGCCAGCAGCTTAGACGGGACTAGCGGGACCAATGAGCAGTTCTTC.

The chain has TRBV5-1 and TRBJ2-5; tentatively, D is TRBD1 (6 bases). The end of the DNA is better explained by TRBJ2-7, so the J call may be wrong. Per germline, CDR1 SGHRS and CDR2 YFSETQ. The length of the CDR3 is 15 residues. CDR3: CASSFRDTASYEQYF. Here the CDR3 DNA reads TGCGCCAGCAGCTTCCGGGACACAGCCTCCTACGAGCAGTACTTC.

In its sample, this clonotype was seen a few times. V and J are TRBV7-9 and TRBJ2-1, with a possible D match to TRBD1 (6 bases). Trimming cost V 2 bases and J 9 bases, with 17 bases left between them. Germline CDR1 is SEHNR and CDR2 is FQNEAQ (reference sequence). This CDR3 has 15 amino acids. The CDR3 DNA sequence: TGTGCCAGCAGCTTATGGACAGAGGTATTGGGTGAGCAGTTCTTC. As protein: CASSLWTEVLGEQFF.

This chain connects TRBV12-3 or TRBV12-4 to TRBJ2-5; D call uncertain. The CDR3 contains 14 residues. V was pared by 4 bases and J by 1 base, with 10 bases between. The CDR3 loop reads CASSWARSQETQYF. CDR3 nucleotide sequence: TGTGCCAGCAGTTGGGCTAGAAGCCAAGAGACCCAGTACTTC.

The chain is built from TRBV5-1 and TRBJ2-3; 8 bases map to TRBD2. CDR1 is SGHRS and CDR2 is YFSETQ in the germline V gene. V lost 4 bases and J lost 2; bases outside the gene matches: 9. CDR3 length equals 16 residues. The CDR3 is CASSKRTSLLTDTQYF. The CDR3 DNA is TGCGCCAGCAGCAAACGGACTAGCCTCCTCACAGATACGCAGTATTTT. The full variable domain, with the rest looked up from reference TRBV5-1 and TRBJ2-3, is KAGVTQTPRYLIKTRGQQVTLSCSPISGHRSVSWYQQTPGQGLQFLFEYFSETQRNKGNFPGRFSGRQFSNSRSEMNVSTLELGDSALYLCASSKRTSLLTDTQYFGPGTRLTVL.

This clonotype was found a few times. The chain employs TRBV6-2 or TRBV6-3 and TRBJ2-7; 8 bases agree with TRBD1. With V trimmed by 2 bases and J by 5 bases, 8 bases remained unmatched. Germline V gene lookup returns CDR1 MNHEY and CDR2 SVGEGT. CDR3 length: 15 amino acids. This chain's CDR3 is CASSYGQGNLHEQYF. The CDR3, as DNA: TGTGCCAGCAGTTACGGACAGGGAAACCTACACGAGCAGTACTTC.

The CDR3 sequence: CASSGYRQASNQPQHF. CDR3 in DNA: TGTGCCAGCAGTGGATACAGACAGGCCTCCAATCAGCCCCAGCATTTT. The V gene is TRBV6-6, the J gene TRBJ1-5, with D possibly matching TRBD1 (6 bases). V was trimmed by 5 bases and J by 3 bases, leaving 17 bases between them. Germline values: CDR1 MNHNY, CDR2 SVGAGI (reference sequence). The CDR3 contains 16 residues.

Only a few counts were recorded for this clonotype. The CDR3, as DNA: TGTGCCAGCAGCTACGACTGGGCTAGCGGGGGGGCGCTAAACAATGAGCAGTTCTTC. This gives the protein CASSYDWASGGALNNEQFF. V usage is TRBV13 and J usage is TRBJ2-1; 12 nucleotides match TRBD2. The trim removed 4 bases at V and 5 bases at J, leaving 15 bases unmatched. Per the germline V gene, CDR1 is PRHDT and CDR2 is FYEKMQ (reference sequence). CDR3 length: 19 amino acids.

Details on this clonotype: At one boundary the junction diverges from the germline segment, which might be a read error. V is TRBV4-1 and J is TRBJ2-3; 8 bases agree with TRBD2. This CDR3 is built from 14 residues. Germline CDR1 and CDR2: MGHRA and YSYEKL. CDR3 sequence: CASSQRLATDKQYF. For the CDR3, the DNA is TGCGCCAGCAGCCAAAGACTAGCGACAGATAAGCAGTATTTT.

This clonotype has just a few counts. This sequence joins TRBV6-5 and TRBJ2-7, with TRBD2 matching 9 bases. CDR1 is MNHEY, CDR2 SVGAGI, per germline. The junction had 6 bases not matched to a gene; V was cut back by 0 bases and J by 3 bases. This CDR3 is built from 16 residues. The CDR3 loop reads CASSYSTSGGGYEQYF. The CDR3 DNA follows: TGTGCCAGCAGTTACTCGACTAGCGGAGGGGGCTACGAGCAGTACTTC.

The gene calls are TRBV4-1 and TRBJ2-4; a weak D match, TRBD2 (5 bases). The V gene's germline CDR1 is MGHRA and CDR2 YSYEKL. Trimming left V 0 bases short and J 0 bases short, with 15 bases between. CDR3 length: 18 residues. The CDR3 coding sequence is TGCGCCAGCAGCCAAGATTTCGCGGGCTCGGGAGCCAAAAACATTCAGTACTTC. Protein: CASSQDFAGSGAKNIQYF.

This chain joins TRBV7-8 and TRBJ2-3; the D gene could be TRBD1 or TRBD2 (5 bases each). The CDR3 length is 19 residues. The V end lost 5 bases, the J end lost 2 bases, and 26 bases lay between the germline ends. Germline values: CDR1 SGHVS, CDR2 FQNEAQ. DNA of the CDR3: TGTGCCAGCAGCCACACCAGACTAACAGGAAGAGATAACACAGATACGCAGTATTTT. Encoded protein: CASSHTRLTGRDNTDTQYF.